The sequence of this T cell receptor (beta chain) was determined in a study of cytomegalovirus exposure and HLA in healthy donors (dated by TCRdb to 2016 to 2017). In the study overall: A later analysis indicated that the roughly 120 validation repertoires were generated on the platform also employed for the approximately 670 repertoires of the first cohort. The study combined high-throughput TCR immunosequencing, statistical association of individual TCRs with disease status, and machine learning to predict cytomegalovirus infection status. A separate validation cohort of roughly 110 different subjects was used in addition to the approximately 700-subject first cohort. The aim of the study was to test whether cataloging public T cell receptors could identify signatures of past pathogen exposure. Summary of the overall study and its limitations: A total of roughly 160 TCR beta chains were listed by the study as associated with cytomegalovirus. In a later analysis, TCRs clustered in the first cohort were found to also tend to co-occur in the 120 validation repertoires, with 94% of cluster scores above 0. Across donors, most TCR sequences were observed very rarely, whereas some public TCRs were present in many individuals. In vitro tests confirmed that a few of the cytomegalovirus-associated TCR beta chains recognize cytomegalovirus antigens. The classifier was reported to diagnose cytomegalovirus status with high specificity and sensitivity in both the original cohort and the validation cohort. It was suggested by the authors that the approach could potentially be generalized to other disease states and immunological phenotypes. All 120 or so repertoires were used to score co-occurrence in the validation cohort in a later analysis, because that analysis had no HLA typing for the cohort.

Taken from the germline V gene, the CDR1 and CDR2 loops are SGDLS and YYNGEE. The CDR3 runs 15 amino acids, cysteine and phenylalanine included. Just the 45-base CDR3 DNA is kept, in frame starting at base 1. V is shortened by 4 bases, J by 2 bases, and the region joining them spans 16 bases. The library was prepared using the immunoSEQ multiplex PCR assay. From the authors' description of their analysis: A statistical classification framework was developed to diagnose cytomegalovirus status using the catalog of TCR beta chain sequences. What TCRdb holds here is the immuneACCESS table cut down to in-frame rearrangements. Part of the clones is not present; checked against another copy, under half of the missing clones reflect an unresolved V gene, and the others are unexplained. V, J and clone size are those of that table, while D and trimming were read from the DNA. In all, the sample holds roughly 240,000 clones, and roughly 89% of those were seen once. Of the sample, about 3% is held by the ten largest clones.

For this clone: The target of this receptor is not known. Base qualities are not at hand, and no much larger clone is one base apart.

The donors belonged to the validation cohort of around 110 subjects, which was separate from the roughly 680-subject first cohort. Material for sequencing was PBMCs. The TCR originated in a man aged 18 to 30 in good health and CMV-seronegative. The chain was built from TRBV9 and TRBJ2-7; tentative D gene TRBD2, with 6 bases matching. CDR3 loop: CASSPRRLDTYEQYF. The DNA is TGTGCCAGCAGCCCCCGTCGACTAGACACCTACGAGCAGTACTTC.